Each of the 7 T cell receptor beta chains below was sequenced from the same sample in a study of blood T cell repertoires in COVID-19. Assay: immunoSEQ multiplex PCR; the TCRdb copy retains only in-frame clones and omits some. The table shows approximately 300,000 clones, with more than 85% occurring only once. Input material: PBMCs or T cells enriched from blood (not recorded which). These receptors were obtained from a woman in her twenties or thirties who had recovered from COVID-19.

The CDR3 nucleotides read TGTGCCACCAGTGATCCAACAGGGTTTCAGTTTGGCAATCAGCCCCAGCATTTT. Its protein is CATSDPTGFQFGNQPQHF. The V and J genes are TRBV24-1 and TRBJ1-5; D may be TRBD1 (6 bases). The CDR3 totals 18 residues. Trimming took 3 bases from V and 2 from J, leaving 19 bases between them. Germline V gene data show CDR1 as KGHDR and CDR2 as SFDVKD.

The chain employs TRBV3-1 (or the pseudogene TRBV3-2) and TRBJ1-2; D gene ambiguous. CDR1 LGHDT and CDR2 YNNKEL come from the germline V gene (reference sequence). The V gene lost 2 bases and the J gene lost 4 bases, with 8 bases spanning the gap. The CDR3 length is 13 residues. The CDR3 DNA sequence: TGTGCCAGCAGCCAAACAGAGCTCTATGGCTACACCTTC. It encodes CASSQTELYGYTF.

J is TRBJ2-7 and V is TRBV4-3, with D unclear. Germline CDR1 reads LGHNA; CDR2 reads YSLEER. The length of the CDR3 is 13 residues. V gave up 0 bases and J gave up 4 bases, with 7 bases separating them. The CDR3 loop reads CASSQDMLYEQYF. CDR3 DNA: TGCGCCAGCAGCCAAGATATGTTGTACGAGCAGTACTTC.

The rearrangement uses TRBV5-4 and TRBJ1-1, with D possibly TRBD1 on 5 matching bases. V was shortened by 0 bases and J by 4 bases, with 13 bases between the two germline ends. Germline CDR1 reads SGHNT; CDR2 reads YYREEE (reference sequence). The CDR3 is 15 amino acids. CDR3 loop: CASSLAGGSGTEAFF. The CDR3 DNA is TGTGCCAGCAGCTTGGCGGGGGGTAGTGGCACTGAAGCTTTCTTT.

This clone was found once. V usage is TRBV27 and J usage is TRBJ2-1; 9 bases agree with TRBD2. V was clipped by 4 bases and J by 9 bases; unmatched bases: 10. Germline values: CDR1 MNHEY, CDR2 SMNVEV (reference sequence). This CDR3 has 15 amino acids. CDR3 loop: CASSSGGGARGEQFF. In nucleotides, the CDR3 is TGTGCCAGCAGTTCCGGCGGGGGGGCCCGGGGTGAGCAGTTCTTC.

V gene TRBV27 combines with J gene TRBJ2-7, with D uncertain. The CDR3 is 15 residues long. Between the trimmed V and J ends, which lost 6 bases and 0 bases, there was a span of 15 bases. Looked up from germline, CDR1 is MNHEY and CDR2 is SMNVEV (reference sequence). The CDR3 is CASRPPGEPSYEQYF. The CDR3 nucleotides are TGTGCCAGCAGACCGCCCGGAGAGCCCTCCTACGAGCAGTACTTC.

The chain has TRBV19 and TRBJ1-1; a weak D match, TRBD1 (6 bases). The CDR3 sequence is 14 residues long. Germline lookup yields CDR1 LNHDA and CDR2 SQIVND (reference sequence). V was trimmed by 5 bases and J by 5 bases, leaving 15 bases between them. The CDR3 DNA reads as TGTGCCAGTAGTTACGGGGGGCCGGGGACTGAAGCTTTCTTT. Encoded protein: CASSYGGPGTEAFF.